Listed below are T cell receptor beta chains from one sample, sequenced in a study of memory CD4+ T cells and cytomegalovirus serostatus. Here immunoSEQ multiplex PCR was the method, and the copy in TCRdb shows in-frame clones only, minus some. The sample includes approximately 40,000 clones, 65% to 85% seen only once; the top ten take less than 0.6%. The sample consisted of memory CD4+ T cells from blood. These receptors originate from an adult in good health and CMV-seronegative. The CDR3 runs from the conserved cysteine through the conserved F or W. A D gene is named only where the DNA matches it firmly. Expanded clones get a size class; other rows say once, few or many, or leave the size out.

cdr3_length	j_call	d_call	v_call	clone_size	cdr3_aa	cdr3_nt
11	TRBJ1-2	.	TRBV12-2	.	CASRLRQGNTF	TGTGCAAGTCGCTTAAGACAGGGGAACACCTTC
14	TRBJ1-1	.	TRBV29-1	few	CSVGGRGRHTEAFF	TGCAGCGTTGGAGGGAGGGGTCGGCACACTGAAGCTTTCTTT
17	TRBJ2-2	.	TRBV7-3	.	CASSLTSGVGKTGELFF	TGTGCCAGCAGCTTAACGTCCGGGGTAGGAAAGACCGGGGAGCTGTTTTTT
16	TRBJ1-5	TRBD1	TRBV15	.	CATSKGTGGGNQPQHF	TGTGCCACCAGCAAAGGGACAGGGGGCGGCAATCAGCCCCAGCATTTT
15	TRBJ2-3	.	TRBV25-1	once	CASSPRAGSTDTQYF	TGTGCCAGCAGTCCCCGGGCAGGTTCCACAGATACGCAGTATTTT
15	TRBJ2-4	TRBD1	TRBV11-2	.	CASSRAGTARNIQYF	TGTGCCAGCAGCCGGGCCGGGACAGCGAGAAACATTCAGTACTTC
13	TRBJ1-3	.	TRBV5-4	.	CASSFWGGNTIYF	TGTGCCAGCAGCTTTTGGGGGGGAAACACCATATATTTT
13	TRBJ2-7	TRBD1	TRBV2	.	CASMATGINEQYF	TGTGCCAGCATGGCGACAGGGATCAACGAGCAGTACTTC
15	TRBJ1-1	.	TRBV7-9	once	CASSLQQGGNTEAFF	TGTGCCAGCAGCTTACAGCAGGGCGGAAACACTGAAGCTTTCTTT
13	TRBJ1-2	.	TRBV2	.	CASSEGGRSGYTF	TGTGCCAGCAGTGAGGGCGGCCGCTCCGGCTACACCTTC
15	TRBJ2-3	TRBD2	TRBV11-3	.	CASSQDSGGMGTQYF	TGTGCCAGCAGCCAAGATAGCGGGGGAATGGGTACGCAGTATTTT
11	TRBJ2-1	.	TRBV6-5	.	CASTGYDEQFF	TGTGCCAGCACGGGGTACGATGAGCAGTTCTTC
13	TRBJ1-2	.	TRBV6-4	.	CASSDSGRVRYTF	TGTGCCAGCAGTGACTCTGGCAGGGTGCGCTACACCTTC
11	TRBJ1-2	.	TRBV5-4	few	CASSNRAGYTF	TGTGCCAGCAGTAACAGGGCTGGCTACACCTTC
12	TRBJ2-1	.	TRBV7-2	.	CASSSAINEQFF	TGTGCCAGCAGCTCTGCAATCAATGAGCAGTTCTTC
14	TRBJ2-5	TRBD1	TRBV5-1	.	CASSNQGARETQYF	TGCGCCAGCAGCAACCAGGGGGCGAGGGAGACCCAGTACTTC
16	TRBJ2-3	.	TRBV30	.	CAWSVPRVVGTDTQYF	TGTGCCTGGAGTGTACCACGAGTTGTAGGCACAGATACGCAGTATTTT
14	TRBJ2-3	.	TRBV2	.	CASRTNPGTDTQYF	TGTGCCAGCAGGACTAATCCCGGAACAGATACGCAGTATTTT
14	TRBJ1-1	TRBD1	TRBV6-1	.	CASNRGNLGTEAFF	TGTGCCAGCAACAGGGGCAACTTGGGCACTGAAGCTTTCTTT
15	TRBJ2-2	.	TRBV5-1	.	CASQSGTGKTGELFF	TGCGCCAGCCAAAGCGGGACAGGAAAAACCGGGGAGCTGTTTTTT
13	TRBJ2-3	TRBD1	TRBV5-4	.	CASSRDRGDTQYF	TGTGCCAGCAGCAGGGACAGGGGAGATACGCAGTATTTT
13	TRBJ2-7	.	TRBV29-1	.	CSAKGGGLYEQYF	TGCAGCGCCAAAGGGGGGGGGCTCTACGAGCAGTACTTC
21	TRBJ2-3	TRBD1	TRBV28	.	CASSFPTGGFWRVSSADTQYF	TGTGCCAGCAGTTTCCCCACAGGGGGCTTTTGGAGGGTGTCGTCCGCAGATACGCAGTATTTT
12	TRBJ2-2	.	TRBV28	.	CASSSSAGELFF	TGTGCCAGCAGTTCGTCGGCCGGGGAGCTGTTTTTT
13	TRBJ1-6	.	TRBV7-9	.	CASSRMTHSPLHF	TGTGCCAGCAGCAGAATGACCCATTCACCCCTCCACTTT
15	TRBJ2-3	.	TRBV7-2	.	CASSPGGGLTDTQYF	TGTGCCAGCAGCCCAGGGGGGGGCCTCACAGATACGCAGTATTTT
14	TRBJ2-1	TRBD2	TRBV29-1	.	CSASSSGGAGEQFF	TGCAGCGCAAGCTCTAGCGGGGGGGCCGGAGAGCAGTTCTTC
16	TRBJ2-3	.	TRBV7-2	.	CASSLDGELGTDTQYF	TGTGCCAGCAGCTTAGATGGGGAGTTGGGCACAGATACGCAGTATTTT
14	TRBJ2-1	.	TRBV5-1	few	CASSQTSSYNEQFF	TGCGCCAGCAGCCAAACTAGCTCCTACAATGAGCAGTTCTTC
16	TRBJ2-5	.	TRBV7-9	few	CASSSHRVVGGETQYF	TGTGCCAGCAGCTCCCATCGAGTTGTAGGGGGGGAGACCCAGTACTTC
15	TRBJ1-2	TRBD1	TRBV19	few	CASSRVDRVVSGYTF	TGTGCCAGTAGTAGGGTGGACAGGGTCGTTTCGGGCTACACCTTC
14	TRBJ2-1	TRBD1	TRBV7-2	.	CASSNGQGANEQFF	TGTGCCAGCAGCAACGGACAGGGGGCCAATGAGCAGTTCTTC
17	TRBJ1-1	.	TRBV15	few	CATSRDREGTQSTEAFF	TGTGCCACCAGCAGAGATAGGGAGGGGACACAATCGACTGAAGCTTTCTTT
16	TRBJ1-1	.	TRBV21-1	.	CASRLRQEVMNTEAFF	TGTGCCAGCAGACTACGACAAGAAGTTATGAACACTGAAGCTTTCTTT
11	TRBJ2-5	TRBD2	TRBV29-1	.	CSAAGGGTQYF	TGCAGCGCGGCGGGAGGTGGGACCCAGTACTTC
14	TRBJ1-2	.	TRBV4-2	.	CASSQAGSIYGYTF	TGTGCCAGCAGCCAAGCGGGCAGCATCTATGGCTACACCTTC
14	TRBJ2-7	TRBD2	TRBV5-1	few	CASSSGTSGGEQYF	TGCGCCAGCAGCTCCGGGACTAGCGGGGGGGAGCAGTACTTC
16	TRBJ1-1	.	TRBV6-1	.	CASSELRAAMNTEAFF	TGTGCCAGCAGTGAGCTCAGGGCGGCCATGAACACTGAAGCTTTCTTT
14	TRBJ1-1	.	TRBV21-1	.	CASRREGPEAEAFF	TGTGCCAGCAGGAGGGAGGGCCCGGAGGCTGAAGCTTTCTTT